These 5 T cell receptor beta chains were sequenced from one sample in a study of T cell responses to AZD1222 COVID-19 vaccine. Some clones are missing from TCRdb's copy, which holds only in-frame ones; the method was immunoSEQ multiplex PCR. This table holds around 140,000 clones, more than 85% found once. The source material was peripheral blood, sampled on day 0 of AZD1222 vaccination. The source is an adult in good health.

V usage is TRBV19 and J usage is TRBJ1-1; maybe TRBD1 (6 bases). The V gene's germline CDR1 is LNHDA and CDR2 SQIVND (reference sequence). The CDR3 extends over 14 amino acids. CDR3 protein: CGTRDTSLNTEAFF. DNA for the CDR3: TGTGGCACTCGGGACACTTCTTTGAACACTGAAGCTTTCTTT.

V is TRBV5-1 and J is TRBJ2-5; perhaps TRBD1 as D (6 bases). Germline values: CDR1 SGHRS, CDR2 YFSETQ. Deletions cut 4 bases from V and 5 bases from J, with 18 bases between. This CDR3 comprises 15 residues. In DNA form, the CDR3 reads TGCGCCAGCAGCACGGACAGCATGATCGGGGAGACCCAGTACTTC. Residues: CASSTDSMIGETQYF.

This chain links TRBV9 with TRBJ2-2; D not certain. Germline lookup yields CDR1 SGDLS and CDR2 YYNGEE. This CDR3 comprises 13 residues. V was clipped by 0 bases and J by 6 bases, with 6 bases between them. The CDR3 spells CASSVEHAGELFF. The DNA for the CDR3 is TGTGCCAGCAGCGTAGAACACGCCGGGGAGCTGTTTTTT.

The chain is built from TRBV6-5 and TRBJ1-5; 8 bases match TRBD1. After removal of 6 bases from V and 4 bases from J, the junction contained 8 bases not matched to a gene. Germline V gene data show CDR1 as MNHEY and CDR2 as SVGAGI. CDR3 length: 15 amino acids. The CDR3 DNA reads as TGTGCCAGCAGGGTTGACAGGGGTCGAAATCAGCCCCAGCATTTT. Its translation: CASRVDRGRNQPQHF.

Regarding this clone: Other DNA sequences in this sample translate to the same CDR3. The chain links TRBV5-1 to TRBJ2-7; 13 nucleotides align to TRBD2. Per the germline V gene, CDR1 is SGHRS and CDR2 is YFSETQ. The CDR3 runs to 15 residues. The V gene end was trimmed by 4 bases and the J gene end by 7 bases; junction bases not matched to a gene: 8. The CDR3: CASSLGLAGEGEQYF. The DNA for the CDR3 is TGCGCCAGCAGCCTAGGACTAGCGGGAGAAGGGGAGCAGTACTTC.